This T cell receptor beta chain is drawn from a study of early T cells in non-severe SARS-CoV-2 infection. Whole-study context: RNA in bulk from unsorted whole blood was sequenced, and chains were unpaired.

The CDR3 consists of 16 residues. The germline CDR1 and CDR2 sequences are SGHVS and FNYEAQ. The V segment lost 1 base and the J segment 3 bases; nucleotides outside the gene matches: 4. Study observations and caveats: Reliance on VDJdb matching favored anti-spike CD8 responses; private and CD4 specificities were missed.

Unique molecular identifiers (one per individual cDNA molecule) were attached. TCRdb itself ran the 5' RACE reads through MiXCR, one entry per CDR3 protein. The table has about 80,000 distinct CDR3 sequences, 12% seen once; the top ten hold 15% to 17%. This clonotype has at least ten counts. No antigen is known for it. The source is an adult who was a healthcare worker with PCR-confirmed SARS-CoV-2 infection or an uninfected control (not recorded which). The donor label of this sample is uncertain. The chain carries TRBV7-6 and TRBJ2-3, with 10 bases aligning to TRBD2. Material: whole blood, obtained at baseline. The CDR3 region is CASSLVSSGSTDTQYF. In DNA form, the CDR3 reads TGTGCCAGCAGCTTAGTATCTAGCGGGAGTACAGATACGCAGTATTTT.